This entry concerns a single T cell receptor (beta chain). The antigen is not known. V was cut by 1 base and J by 5 bases, with 14 bases left in between. The CDR3 is made up of 15 amino acids. Germline V gene data show CDR1 as MNHNS and CDR2 as SASEGT. This table comes from immunoSEQ multiplex PCR, and its TCRdb copy is limited to in-frame clones, with some not included. Of more than 85,000 clones listed, around 73% were seen once; the top ten hold 20% to 25%. These data are taken from a study of T cell responses to AZD1222 COVID-19 vaccine. Turning to the study itself: Pooling covered second doses at about 4 or about 12 weeks. Study-wide results and caveats: Nearly half of spike-specific TCRs reportedly go after variant regions that carry no mutations. A mostly white British donor set with more females was recruited, and clonal diversity was possibly underestimated. CD4 TCRs covered the whole spike, strongest at regions 160-218 and 743-854.

V gene TRBV6-1 combines with J gene TRBJ2-5; no firm D call. The TCR sequence derives from an adult in good health. Sample: peripheral blood, taken on day 0 of AZD1222 vaccination. The CDR3 DNA is TGTGCCAGCAGTGAAGGATTTGGGGATTGGGAGACCCAGTACTTC. It yields the protein CASSEGFGDWETQYF.